This TCR beta chain was obtained from a study of blood T cell repertoires in COVID-19. The CDR3 is 15 residues long. Germline CDR1 and CDR2: ENHRY and SYGVKD. With 6 bases removed from V and 5 bases from J, the gap between germline ends came to 16 bases. The method was immunoSEQ multiplex PCR; TCRdb's version includes in-frame clones alone and lacks a portion of them. The sample carries roughly 91,000 clones, around three quarters recorded once. This clonotype was obtained from a man aged 65 to 79 with acute or convalescent COVID-19. The gene calls are TRBV10-3 and TRBJ2-2; D is possibly TRBD1 (7 bases). The sequencing sample was made of peripheral blood. The CDR3 DNA sequence: TGTGCCATCAGCGCAGAGACAGGGAGGACCGGGGAGCTGTTTTTT. Its translation is CAISAETGRTGELFF.